This T cell receptor (beta chain) was documented in a study of OX40 agonist ivuxolimab in advanced cancers. About the study: A diagnosis of hepatocellular carcinoma, melanoma, renal cell or head and neck cancer was present in dose-escalation patients. Study-wide findings and caveats: Clonal expansion from baseline to week 6 occurred in both CD4+ and CD8+ T cells. Antigen specificity remained undetermined for the expanded peripheral T cells. Nonresponders included some who also had low normalized T-cell clonal expansion.

The CDR3 totals 15 residues. Details on this clone: Its antigen is currently unknown.

Using immunoSEQ multiplex PCR, the repertoire was profiled, and TCRdb retains in-frame clones only, with some absent. The sample lists 55,000 to 70,000 clones, more than 75% occurring once. Source: CD4+ or CD8+ T cells sorted from blood, taken in a trial of the OX40 agonist ivuxolimab. This sequence joins TRBV1 and TRBJ2-3; TRBD2 is the table's D call, not checked against the DNA. TRBV1 is a known pseudogene. This receptor was obtained from an adult with an advanced solid tumor such as melanoma, head and neck, liver or kidney cancer. The CDR3 spells CTSSQGRGETDTQYF. CDR3 sequence (DNA): TGCACCAGCAGCCAAGGGCGGGGCGAAACAGATACGCAGTATTTT.